This is a list of T cell receptor beta chains from one sample in a study of CXCR3-negative and CXCR3-positive naive CD8 T cells. TCRdb reanalyzed the 5' RACE reads and collapses them to one entry per CDR3 protein, without DNA. There are around 90,000 distinct CDR3 sequences in the sample, with roughly 0.99% held by the top ten. The source material was naive CXCR3- CD8+ T cells from blood. The receptor set was obtained from a human donor in good health. Some clones in this sample may be carry-over from other donors' samples. Each CDR3 is given with its conserved first and last residue. The order of the fields is V gene, J gene, CDR3 protein.

TRBV29-1	TRBJ1-1	CSVFYSGNEAFF
TRBV29-1	TRBJ2-3	CSAKGAYSTDTQYF
TRBV27	TRBJ2-3	CASSFVGTDTQYF
TRBV30	TRBJ2-7	CAWKRSSYEQYF
TRBV4-1	TRBJ1-1	CASSQEAANTEAFF
TRBV5-1	TRBJ2-7	CASSAGTDPFEQYF
TRBV15	TRBJ2-5	CATSRSMTGSETQYF
TRBV3-1	TRBJ2-1	CASSQVAGGAGKSYNEQFF
TRBV29-1	TRBJ1-4	CSVEWEGEDEKLFF
TRBV19	TRBJ1-1	CASSIRGGNTEAFF
TRBV7-3	TRBJ2-1	CASSLGIGRAYNEQFF
TRBV7-9	TRBJ1-1	CASSPQSSVEAFF
TRBV7-9	TRBJ2-1	CASSLSPGTDNEQFF
TRBV20-1	TRBJ1-2	CSARGGTGILVYGYTF
TRBV29-1	TRBJ1-2	CSVVGQGSYGYTF
TRBV29-1	TRBJ2-5	CSVPWAQETQYF
TRBV21-1	TRBJ2-2	CASSKYPYRQKELFF
TRBV15	TRBJ2-5	CATSSPLSVIQETQYF
TRBV11-2	TRBJ2-7	CASSLVAGVAYEQYF
TRBV7-2	TRBJ2-3	CASSPRQGKDTQYF
TRBV29-1	TRBJ2-2	CSVGLAGGLTGELFF
TRBV19	TRBJ2-2	CASAGTENTGELFF
TRBV25-1	TRBJ2-7	CASSESTGVRPYEQYF
TRBV29-1	TRBJ2-1	CSSGGGYEQFF
TRBV28	TRBJ2-1	CASSLFREASYNEQFF
TRBV12-3/TRBV12-4	TRBJ2-3	CASSLQGDITDTQYF
TRBV5-6	TRBJ1-1	CASSWAGGSEAFF
TRBV20-1	TRBJ2-5	CRPKEEDFRVHETQYF
TRBV27	TRBJ2-7	CASSFVGVAYEQYF
TRBV6-6	TRBJ2-5	CASSYAGKETQYF
TRBV14	TRBJ2-2	CASSQPGTGDTGELFF
TRBV6-5	TRBJ2-7	CASSYSAIYEQYF